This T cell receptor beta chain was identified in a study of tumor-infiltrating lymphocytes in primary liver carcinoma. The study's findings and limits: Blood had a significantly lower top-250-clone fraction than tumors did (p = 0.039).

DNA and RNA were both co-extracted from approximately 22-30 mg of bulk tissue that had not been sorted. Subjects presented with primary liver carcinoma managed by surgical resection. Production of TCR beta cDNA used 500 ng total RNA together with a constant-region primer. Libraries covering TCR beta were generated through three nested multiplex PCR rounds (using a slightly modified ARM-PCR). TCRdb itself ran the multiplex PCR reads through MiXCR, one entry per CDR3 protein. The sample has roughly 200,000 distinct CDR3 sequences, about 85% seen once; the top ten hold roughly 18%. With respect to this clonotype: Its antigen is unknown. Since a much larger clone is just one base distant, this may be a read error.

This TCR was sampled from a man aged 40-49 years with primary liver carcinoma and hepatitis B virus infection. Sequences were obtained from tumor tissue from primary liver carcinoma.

The CDR3 here is CASSFNGAEANVLTF. The CDR3, as DNA: TGCGCCAGCAGCTTCAACGGGGCTGAGGCCAACGTCCTGACTTTC. The chain links TRBV5-1 to TRBJ2-6; D could derive from TRBD1 or TRBD2 (5 bases each). The germline CDR1 and CDR2 sequences are SGHRS and YFSETQ. The length of the CDR3 is 15 residues. The germline V and J ends were trimmed by 2 bases and 6 bases, with 12 bases remaining between them.